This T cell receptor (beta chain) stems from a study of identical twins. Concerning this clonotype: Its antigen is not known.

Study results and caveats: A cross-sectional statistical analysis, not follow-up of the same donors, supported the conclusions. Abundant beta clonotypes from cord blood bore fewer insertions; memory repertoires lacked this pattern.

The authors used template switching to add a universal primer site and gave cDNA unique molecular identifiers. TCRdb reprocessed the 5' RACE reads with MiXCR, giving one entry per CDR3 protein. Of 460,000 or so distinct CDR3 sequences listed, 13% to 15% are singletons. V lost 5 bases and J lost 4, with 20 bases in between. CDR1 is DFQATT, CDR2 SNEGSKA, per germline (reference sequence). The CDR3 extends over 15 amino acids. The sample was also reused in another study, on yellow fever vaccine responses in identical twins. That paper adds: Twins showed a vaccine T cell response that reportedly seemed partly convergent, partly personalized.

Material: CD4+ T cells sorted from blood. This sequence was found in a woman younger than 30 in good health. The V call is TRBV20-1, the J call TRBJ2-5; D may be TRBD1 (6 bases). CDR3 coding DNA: TGCAGTGCTTCCGGACAGCCAAGAGGGCGAGAGACCCAGTACTTC. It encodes CSASGQPRGRETQYF.